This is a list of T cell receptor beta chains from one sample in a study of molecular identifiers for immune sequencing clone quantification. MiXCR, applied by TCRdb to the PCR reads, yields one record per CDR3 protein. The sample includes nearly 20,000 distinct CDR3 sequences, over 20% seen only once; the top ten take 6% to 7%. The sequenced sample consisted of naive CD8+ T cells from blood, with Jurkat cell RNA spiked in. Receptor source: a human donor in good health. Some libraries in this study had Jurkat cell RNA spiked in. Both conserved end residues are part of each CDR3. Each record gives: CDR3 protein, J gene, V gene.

CASSFLRAGRSQETQYF,TRBJ2-5,TRBV12-3/TRBV12-4
CASSLGGSGPNTGELFF,TRBJ2-2,TRBV7-9
CASSPGLAAGELFF,TRBJ2-2,TRBV27
CASSDGWGSSYEQYF,TRBJ2-7,TRBV7-2
CASSPMAGNQPQHF,TRBJ1-5,TRBV27
CSVDSNGGELFF,TRBJ2-2,TRBV29-1
CATDHRTMNTEAFF,TRBJ1-1,TRBV2
CASSLRGLFTYEQYF,TRBJ2-7,TRBV27
CASRQGLDEQFF,TRBJ2-1,TRBV7-9
CASNFRGQDTGELFF,TRBJ2-2,TRBV6-2/TRBV6-3
CASSYASLVLKNTQYF,TRBJ2-4,TRBV6-2/TRBV6-3
CASSFGVLWFF,TRBJ2-1,TRBV12-3/TRBV12-4
CASSLGGLETQYF,TRBJ2-5,TRBV7-2
CASSYGTSGYEQYF,TRBJ2-7,TRBV6-2/TRBV6-3
CAIFRGYKQYF,TRBJ2-7,TRBV6-1
CASSMQGRFLQETQYF,TRBJ2-5,TRBV12-3/TRBV12-4
CASSWSGGDEQYF,TRBJ2-7,TRBV7-6
CASSETGSAYQPQHF,TRBJ1-5,TRBV9
CASSFGTGEGDEQFF,TRBJ2-1,TRBV5-6
CASSYPGLSTDTQYF,TRBJ2-3,TRBV6-2/TRBV6-3
CASSLGLAGGEQYF,TRBJ2-7,TRBV27
CASGRPPQDTQYF,TRBJ2-3,TRBV6-5
CATENRDAGELFF,TRBJ2-2,TRBV15
CASSEMGYEQYF,TRBJ2-7,TRBV2
CASSLRIDEQFF,TRBJ2-1,TRBV5-1
CASSLGRFTDTQYF,TRBJ2-3,TRBV12-3/TRBV12-4
CSVVGLEQFF,TRBJ2-1,TRBV29-1
CASTPSGRETQYF,TRBJ2-5,TRBV12-3/TRBV12-4
CASSFDRGTIYF,TRBJ1-3,TRBV28
CASSHNVYNEQFF,TRBJ2-1,TRBV4-3
CASSHITGTSGTYEQYF,TRBJ2-7,TRBV28
CASSEGLYNEQFF,TRBJ2-1,TRBV2
CASSLDWGSYEQYF,TRBJ2-7,TRBV7-8
CASSLDGGVYNEQFF,TRBJ2-1,TRBV28
CASSPGGLADYEQYF,TRBJ2-7,TRBV13
CASSQESGRLSYNEQFF,TRBJ2-1,TRBV4-3
CSVVVPPRGAYEQYF,TRBJ2-7,TRBV29-1
CASKPKGIWFEQYF,TRBJ2-7,TRBV28
CASGDPGLGSNQPQHF,TRBJ1-5,TRBV7-9
CSVAWASGSSYNEQFF,TRBJ2-1,TRBV29-1
CASSLPDHYNEQFF,TRBJ2-1,TRBV14
CASSLLGALEYEQYF,TRBJ2-7,TRBV13
CASSFGGFGNTIYF,TRBJ1-3,TRBV12-3/TRBV12-4
CATLNRDSPYNEQFF,TRBJ2-1,TRBV6-2/TRBV6-3
CASSLYPKGRNYEQCF,TRBJ2-7,TRBV7-9
CASSRGEAGGSLYNEQFF,TRBJ2-1,TRBV7-9